A selection of T cell receptor beta chains follows, all from one sample in a study of identical twins. Each CDR3 protein is one row after TCRdb ran MiXCR on the 5' RACE reads. The sample shows approximately 680,000 distinct CDR3 sequences, 7.1% of them seen only once. The sample was also reused in another study, on yellow fever vaccine responses in identical twins.

Material: PBMCs. Every receptor here comes from a woman aged 18 to 35 in good health. Each CDR3 is given with its conserved first and last residue. D genes are given only for firm matches. A row's size may be missing; if present it is once, few, many or a size class.

few	TRBV7-3	15	TRBD2	TRBJ2-7	TGTGCCAGCAGCTTAGGTAGCGGGGCCGCCTACGAGCAGTACTTC	CASSLGSGAAYEQYF
NA	TRBV18	15	NA	TRBJ2-7	TGTGCCAGCTCACCTAACCAGATAAACTCCTACGAGCAGTACTTC	CASSPNQINSYEQYF
NA	TRBV7-2	13	NA	TRBJ2-1	TGTGCCAGCAGCTTATTCTCCTACAATGAGCAGTTCTTC	CASSLFSYNEQFF
few	TRBV29-1	17	TRBD2	TRBJ2-5	TGCAGCGTTGAAGATCAAGCTAGCGGGAGGGCCGTGGAGACCCAGTACTTC	CSVEDQASGRAVETQYF
NA	TRBV27	14	NA	TRBJ2-1	TGTGCCAGCAGTCCAAGGACGGCGAACAATGAGCAGTTCTTC	CASSPRTANNEQFF
many	TRBV28	16	TRBD2	TRBJ2-7	TGTGCCAGCAGTTTACCGGGACTAGCTTTTCCCCACGAGCAGTACTTC	CASSLPGLAFPHEQYF
many	TRBV27	18	TRBD2	TRBJ2-3	TGTGCCAGCAGATCTTTCCCCGGGACTAGCGGGAGCACAGATACGCAGTATTTT	CASRSFPGTSGSTDTQYF
NA	TRBV4-1	15	TRBD1	TRBJ2-7	TGCGCCAGCAGCCCTACCAGCGGGACAGGGAACGAGCAGTACTTC	CASSPTSGTGNEQYF
NA	TRBV4-2	12	NA	TRBJ2-1	TGTGCCAGCAGCCAATTCGATAATGAGCAGTTCTTC	CASSQFDNEQFF
many	TRBV27	16	TRBD2	TRBJ2-5	TGTGCCAGCAGCTGGACTAGCGGGGGGTACCAAGAGACCCAGTACTTC	CASSWTSGGYQETQYF
few	TRBV10-3	13	NA	TRBJ1-2	TGTGCCATCAGTTTCGACAGGTCAAATGGCTACACCTTC	CAISFDRSNGYTF
many	TRBV20-1	13	NA	TRBJ2-1	TGCAGTGCGAAGACCGGGGTTTGGTATGAGCAGTTCTTC	CSAKTGVWYEQFF
few	TRBV28	14	NA	TRBJ2-2	TGTGCCAGCAGAAGCGACAGGAACACCGGGGAGCTGTTTTTT	CASRSDRNTGELFF
many	TRBV14	13	NA	TRBJ1-1	TGTGCCAGCAGCCAGTGGGGGGGCACTGAAGCTTTCTTT	CASSQWGGTEAFF
many	TRBV29-1	11	NA	TRBJ1-2	TGCAGCGTTGAAGATGGAGGGGGCTACACCTTC	CSVEDGGGYTF
NA	TRBV7-2	14	NA	TRBJ2-7	TGTGCCAGCAGCTTAGGGCAGGTTACCTACGAGCAGTACTTC	CASSLGQVTYEQYF
few	TRBV10-3	17	NA	TRBJ2-1	TGTGCCATCAGTGAGCGGGTTCTCCTGAACTCCTACAATGAGCAGTTCTTC	CAISERVLLNSYNEQFF
many	TRBV25-1	15	TRBD2	TRBJ2-1	TGTGCCAGCAGTTCCGAGCGGGAGAAGGGGAATGAGCAGTTCTTC	CASSSEREKGNEQFF
NA	TRBV9	15	NA	TRBJ1-5	TGTGCCAGCAGCGTAGGGGGGGAGGGCTATCAGCCCCAGCATTTT	CASSVGGEGYQPQHF
many	TRBV29-1	13	NA	TRBJ1-2	TGCAGCGTTGAAGGGACCCCAATCTATGGCTACACCTTC	CSVEGTPIYGYTF
many	TRBV6-5	18	NA	TRBJ1-5	TGTGCCAGCAGTTACTCGGGGGTCGGGTTGAGCATAGGTCAGCCCCAGCATTTT	CASSYSGVGLSIGQPQHF
many	TRBV7-9	15	TRBD2	TRBJ2-4	TGTGCCAGCAGCTTAACGGGAGGGCCCGGAAACATTCAGTACTTC	CASSLTGGPGNIQYF
few	TRBV4-1	15	NA	TRBJ1-5	TGCGCCAGCAGCCAAGAGGAAGGGGGGCATCAGCCCCAGCATTTT	CASSQEEGGHQPQHF
many	TRBV12-3/TRBV12-4	13	NA	TRBJ2-7	TGTGCCAGCAGTTTGGGCAGTGTCTACGAGCAGTACTTC	CASSLGSVYEQYF
NA	TRBV5-1	17	TRBD2	TRBJ2-1	TGCGCCAGCAGCTTGGGCCGACTAGCGGGAACCATCAATGAGCAGTTCTTC	CASSLGRLAGTINEQFF
few	TRBV5-1	15	NA	TRBJ1-1	TGCGCCAGCAGCTTGGCCCCCGAGGGGAACACTGAAGCTTTCTTT	CASSLAPEGNTEAFF
NA	TRBV4-1	15	NA	TRBJ2-7	TGCGCCAGCAGCCAAGAGGAAGCAGTCCCCTACGAGCAGTACTTC	CASSQEEAVPYEQYF